This T cell receptor beta chain derives from a study of T cell responses to AZD1222 COVID-19 vaccine. Germline-derived CDR1 and CDR2 are GTSNPN and SVGIG (reference sequence). This CDR3 contains 19 residues. The method was immunoSEQ multiplex PCR; TCRdb's version includes in-frame clones alone and lacks a portion of them. The table lists around 100,000 clones, more than 75% of them singletons. For this clone: The junction does not match germline at one end; this may be a read error.

The sample consisted of peripheral blood, taken on day 0 of AZD1222 vaccination. The sequence came from an adult in good health. J is TRBJ2-5 and V is TRBV30, with 8 bases fitting TRBD2. The CDR3 DNA is TGTGCCGGGAGACCTTCTGGAATGAGCGGGAGAGCCCCTATGGGGACCCAGTACTTC. Residues: CAGRPSGMSGRAPMGTQYF.